Below, 13 T cell receptor beta chains from the same sample are listed, as sequenced in a study of identical twins. TCRdb re-analysed the 5' RACE reads in MiXCR, keeping a single row per CDR3 protein. This table holds hundreds of thousands of distinct CDR3 sequences, 8.5% to 9% found once. This sample was also put to use in a study of yellow fever vaccine responses in identical twins.

Sequencing was carried out using PBMCs. Receptors originate from a woman between 18 and 29 years old in good health.

The rearrangement joins TRBV29-1 to TRBJ1-1, with D uncertain. Germline values: CDR1 SQVTM, CDR2 ANQGSEA. V lost 2 bases and J 7 bases, leaving 8 bases between the germline ends. This CDR3 region has 11 residues. CDR3: CSVEPGFEAFF. The DNA for the CDR3 is TGCAGCGTTGAACCTGGGTTTGAAGCTTTCTTT.

As concerns this clonotype: Because it lacks the conserved phenylalanine or tryptophan at the end, this CDR3 is likely a read error. The limits of the CDR3 on the DNA are not certain, so only TCRdb's listed CDR3 is given. This chain connects TRBV11-2 to TRBJ2-1; TRBD2, the D gene given by the table, was not confirmed from the DNA. Including both end residues, the CDR3 is 9 amino acids long. CDR1 and CDR2 from the germline V gene are SGHAT and FQNNGV. CDR3 residues: CARNQVYWR.

This clonotype was counted only a few times. This chain links TRBV5-5 with TRBJ2-3; the D is unclear. Germline CDR1 and CDR2: SGHKS and YYEKEE (reference sequence). The V end lost 6 bases, the J end lost 1 base, and 12 bases lay between the germline ends. The CDR3 loop spans 14 amino acids. In nucleotides, the CDR3 is TGTGCCAGCAAGGTCGTGGCGGGCACAGATACGCAGTATTTT. Amino acid sequence: CASKVVAGTDTQYF.

This clonotype showed up just a few times. This chain connects TRBV7-8 to TRBJ2-7; 7 bases fit TRBD1. The CDR3 extends over 15 amino acids. The V and J ends lost 10 bases and 2 bases, in that order; junction bases with no gene match: 14. Germline CDR1 SGHVS, CDR2 FQNEAQ. CDR3 residues: CATFSVRTGAYEQYF. DNA of the CDR3: TGTGCCACTTTTAGTGTGCGGACAGGTGCCTACGAGCAGTACTTC.

This clonotype was observed a few times. The CDR3 sequence is CASSLSKNEQFF. CDR3 bases: TGTGCCAGCAGTTTATCCAAAAATGAGCAGTTCTTC. The V gene is TRBV28, the J gene TRBJ2-1; D gene uncertain. This CDR3 has 12 residues. Per the germline V gene, CDR1 is MDHEN and CDR2 is SYDVKM. V was shortened by 1 base and J by 7 bases, with 5 bases between the two germline ends.

Concerning this clonotype itself: A much larger clone differs from this one at a single base, so this may be a read error. The rearrangement links TRBV6-5 to TRBJ1-6; unclear D gene. The CDR3 length is 15 residues. In germline, CDR1 is MNHEY, CDR2 SVGAGI. The CDR3 nucleotides read TGTGCCAGCAGTTACGGGGATGGGGATAATTCACGCCTCCACTTT. Translation gives CASSYGDGDNSRLHF.

This clonotype showed up just a few times. The genes are TRBV12-3 or TRBV12-4 and TRBJ2-1; 8 bases align to TRBD1. The V gene end was trimmed by 6 bases and the J gene end by 7 bases; junction bases not matched to a gene: 11. The CDR3 spans 15 residues. The CDR3 region has the DNA TGTGCCAGCAGCCCGGCGACAGGGGCGGTAAATGAGCAGTTCTTC. The encoded protein is CASSPATGAVNEQFF.

This clonotype was seen more than once but under ten times. J is TRBJ2-1 and V is TRBV12-3 or TRBV12-4, with 10 bases identical to TRBD2. The CDR3 is 18 residues long. V was pared by 3 bases and J by 0 bases, with 8 bases of the junction left unmatched. The CDR3 bases are TGTGCCAGCAGTTTTAAGCGGGAGGGCCCAAGCTCCTACAATGAGCAGTTCTTC. Protein: CASSFKREGPSSYNEQFF.

The chain uses TRBV20-1 and TRBJ2-7; 7 bases map to TRBD1. The junction had 18 bases not matched to a gene; V was cut back by 2 bases and J by 2 bases. The CDR3 covers 18 residues. Germline V lookup: CDR1 DFQATT, CDR2 SNEGSKA (reference sequence). CDR3 DNA: TGCAGTGCTAGATCCTTCAAGGGGGCCCCTGAGGTTCCCTACGAGCAGTACTTC. Translating it yields CSARSFKGAPEVPYEQYF.

The chain recombines TRBV20-1 with TRBJ2-3, with D tentatively TRBD2 (6 bases). V dropped 3 bases and J dropped 4 bases, with 17 bases sitting between them. This CDR3 has 15 amino acids. Germline loops: CDR1 DFQATT, CDR2 SNEGSKA (reference sequence). The DNA for the CDR3 is TGCAGTGCTAGCCGCATCTCGAGGGACTCAGATACGCAGTATTTT. This gives the protein CSASRISRDSDTQYF.

V is TRBV4-1 and J is TRBJ2-5, with D perhaps matching TRBD2 (6 bases). Germline CDR1 MGHRA, CDR2 YSYEKL. The V and J ends lost 3 bases and 5 bases respectively, with 19 bases between them. The CDR3 spans 16 residues. The CDR3 spells CASSQEGLRFRETQYF. The CDR3, as DNA: TGCGCCAGCAGCCAGGAGGGACTGAGGTTTAGGGAGACCCAGTACTTC.

This clonotype was seen repeatedly, ten times or more. This chain links TRBV27 with TRBJ2-7; the D gene is possibly TRBD1 (5 bases). The CDR3 length is 14 residues. Trimming removed 8 bases at V and 5 bases at J, with 19 bases between. CDR1 and CDR2 from the germline V gene are MNHEY and SMNVEV (reference sequence). CDR3 sequence (DNA): TGTGCCAGCTATGCCCTCCAGGGTCCCCACGAGCAGTACTTC. The encoded protein is CASYALQGPHEQYF.

This clonotype has a handful of counts. The V call is TRBV19, the J call TRBJ2-7; D perhaps matches TRBD1 (6 bases). Per the germline V gene, CDR1 is LNHDA and CDR2 is SQIVND (reference sequence). Deletions cut 5 bases from V and 1 base from J, with 15 bases between. CDR3 length: 15 residues. CDR3 bases: TGTGCCAGTAGTCCTCGGGACACCACATCCTACGAGCAGTACTTC. Translation gives CASSPRDTTSYEQYF.